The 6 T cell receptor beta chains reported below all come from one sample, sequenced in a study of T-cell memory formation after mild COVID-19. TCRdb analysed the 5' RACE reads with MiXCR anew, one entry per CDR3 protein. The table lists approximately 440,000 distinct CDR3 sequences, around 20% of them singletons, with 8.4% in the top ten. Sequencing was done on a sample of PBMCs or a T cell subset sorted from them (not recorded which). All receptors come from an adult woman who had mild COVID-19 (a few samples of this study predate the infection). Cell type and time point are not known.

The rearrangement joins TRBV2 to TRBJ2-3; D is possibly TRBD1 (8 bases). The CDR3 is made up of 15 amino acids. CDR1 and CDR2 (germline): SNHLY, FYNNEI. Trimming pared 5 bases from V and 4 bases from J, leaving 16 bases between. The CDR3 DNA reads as TGTGCCAGCAGTCCAGGACAGGGAGGGCCAGATACGCAGTATTTT. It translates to CASSPGQGGPDTQYF.

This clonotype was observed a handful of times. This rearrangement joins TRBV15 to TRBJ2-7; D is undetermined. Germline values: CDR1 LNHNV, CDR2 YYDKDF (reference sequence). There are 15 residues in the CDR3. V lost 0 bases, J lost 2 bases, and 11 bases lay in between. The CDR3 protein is CATSRDIAAAYEQYF. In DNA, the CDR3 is TGTGCCACCAGCAGAGATATTGCGGCCGCCTACGAGCAGTACTTC.

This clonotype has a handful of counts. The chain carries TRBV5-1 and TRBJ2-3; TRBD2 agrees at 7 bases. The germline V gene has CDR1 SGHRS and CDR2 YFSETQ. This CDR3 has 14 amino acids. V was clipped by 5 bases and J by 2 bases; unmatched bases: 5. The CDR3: CASRERGITDTQYF. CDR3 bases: TGCGCCAGCAGGGAGCGGGGAATCACAGATACGCAGTATTTT.

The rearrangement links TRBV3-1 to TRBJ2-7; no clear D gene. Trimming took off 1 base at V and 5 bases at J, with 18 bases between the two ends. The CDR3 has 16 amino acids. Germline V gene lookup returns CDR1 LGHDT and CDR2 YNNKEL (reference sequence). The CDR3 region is CASSQVPPSIVHEQYF. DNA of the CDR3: TGTGCCAGCAGCCAAGTGCCCCCCAGCATCGTCCACGAGCAGTACTTC.

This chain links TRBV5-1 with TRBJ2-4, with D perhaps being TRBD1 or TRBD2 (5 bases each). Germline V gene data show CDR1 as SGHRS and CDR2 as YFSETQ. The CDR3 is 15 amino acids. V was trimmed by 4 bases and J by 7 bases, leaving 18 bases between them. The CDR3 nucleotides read TGCGCCAGCAGCCCCCCACAAGGGTGGGGGAACATTCAGTACTTC. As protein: CASSPPQGWGNIQYF.

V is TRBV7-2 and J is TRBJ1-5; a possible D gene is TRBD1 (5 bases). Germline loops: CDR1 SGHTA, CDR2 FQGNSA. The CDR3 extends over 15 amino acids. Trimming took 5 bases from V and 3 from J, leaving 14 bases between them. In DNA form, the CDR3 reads TGTGCCAGCAGCCCCCAGGGTGGGTACAATCAGCCCCAGCATTTT. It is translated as CASSPQGGYNQPQHF.